The subject of this entry is one TCR beta chain. This clone's antigen is unknown. No base quality values were provided; no much bigger clone lies one nucleotide off. To prepare the library, RT-PCR was applied. Data came from an Illumina HiSeq 2500. TCRdb reran the public reads through fastp at Q25 and MiXCR, keeping productive beta chains. Every entry covers one CDR3 protein and lists the most common genes and DNA from its rows. This sample holds about 500,000 distinct CDR3 sequences; about 15% were observed only once. The ten largest make up 3% of the sample. The data were obtained in a study of response to subunit inactivated influenza vaccine (dated by TCRdb to the late 2010s). At the level of the whole study: The study used deep quantitative T cell receptor repertoire profiling to track responses to a trivalent subunit inactivated influenza vaccine.

Here is what the overall study found, with its caveats: The authors suggested that each seasonal influenza vaccination may recruit only a limited number of new T cells.

The origin of this receptor is a man between 50 and 75 years old who received an inactivated influenza vaccine. Donor details come from another sample of the same person, matched by shared clones. The material sequenced was CD4+ T cells sorted from PBMCs, taken around 25 months after vaccination.

The CDR3 is CASSSTGTGGTEAFF. The DNA sequence follows: TGTGCCAGCAGCTCGACTGGGACAGGCGGAACTGAAGCTTTCTTT. The chain employs TRBV5-5 and TRBJ1-1; 8 central nucleotides agree with TRBD1. CDR1 and CDR2 were assigned from the germline V gene (reference sequence) as SGHKS and YYEKEE. The CDR3 contains 15 residues, cysteine and phenylalanine counted. The kept DNA is CDR3 alone, 45 bases in frame from the first base. At the junction V is shortened by 3 bases and J by 5 bases; bases outside the gene matches: 9.